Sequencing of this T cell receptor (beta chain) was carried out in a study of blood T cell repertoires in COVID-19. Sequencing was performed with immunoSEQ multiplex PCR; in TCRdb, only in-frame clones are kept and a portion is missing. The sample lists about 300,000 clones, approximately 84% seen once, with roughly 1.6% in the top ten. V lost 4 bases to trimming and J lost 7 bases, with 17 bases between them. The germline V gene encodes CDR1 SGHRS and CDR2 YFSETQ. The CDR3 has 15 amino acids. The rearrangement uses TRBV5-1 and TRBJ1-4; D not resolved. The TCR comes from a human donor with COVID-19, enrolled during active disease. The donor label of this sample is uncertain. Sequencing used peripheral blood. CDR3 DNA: TGCGCCAGCAGCACCCTTGGAGGGATCGGTGAAAAACTGTTTTTT. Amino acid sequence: CASSTLGGIGEKLFF.